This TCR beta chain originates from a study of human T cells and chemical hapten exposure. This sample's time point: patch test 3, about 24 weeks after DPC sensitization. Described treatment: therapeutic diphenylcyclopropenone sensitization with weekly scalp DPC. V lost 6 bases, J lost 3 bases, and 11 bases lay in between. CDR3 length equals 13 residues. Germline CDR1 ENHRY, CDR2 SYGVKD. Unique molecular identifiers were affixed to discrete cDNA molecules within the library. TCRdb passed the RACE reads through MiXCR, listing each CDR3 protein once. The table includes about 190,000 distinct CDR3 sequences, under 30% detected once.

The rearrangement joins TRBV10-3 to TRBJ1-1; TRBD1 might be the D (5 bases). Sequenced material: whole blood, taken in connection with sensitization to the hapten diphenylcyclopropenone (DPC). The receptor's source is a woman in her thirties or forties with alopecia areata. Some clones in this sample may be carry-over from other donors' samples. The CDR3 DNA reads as TGTGCCATCAGGGACGGAGGGGACACTGAAGCTTTCTTT. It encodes CAIRDGGDTEAFF.